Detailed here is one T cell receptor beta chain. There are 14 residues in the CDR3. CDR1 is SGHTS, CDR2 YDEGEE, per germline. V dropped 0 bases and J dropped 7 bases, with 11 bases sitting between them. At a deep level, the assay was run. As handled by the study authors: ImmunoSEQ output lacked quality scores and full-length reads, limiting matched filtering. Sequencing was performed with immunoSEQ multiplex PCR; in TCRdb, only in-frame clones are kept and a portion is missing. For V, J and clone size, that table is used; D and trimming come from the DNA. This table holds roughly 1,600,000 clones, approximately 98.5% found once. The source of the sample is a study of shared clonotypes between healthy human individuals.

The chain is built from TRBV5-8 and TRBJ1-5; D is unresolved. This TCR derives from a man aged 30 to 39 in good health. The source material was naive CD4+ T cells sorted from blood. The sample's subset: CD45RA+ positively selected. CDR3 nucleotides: TGTGCCAGCAGCTTGGATTCGGGAGGCCAGCCCCAGCATTTT. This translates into CASSLDSGGQPQHF. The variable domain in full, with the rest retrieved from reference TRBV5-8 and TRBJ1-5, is EAGVTQSPTHLIKTRGQQATLRCSPISGHTSVYWYQQALGLGLQFLLWYDEGEERNRGNFPPRFSGRQFPNYSSELNVNALELEDSALYLCASSLDSGGQPQHFGDGTRLSIL.